This passage covers 26 T cell receptor beta chains from one sample sequenced in a study of blood T cell repertoires in COVID-19. Sequencing used immunoSEQ multiplex PCR; TCRdb keeps in-frame clones, though not all of them. The table includes around 260,000 clones, about four fifths detected once. Source material: peripheral blood. These receptors were collected from a woman aged 45 to 65 who had recovered from COVID-19.

V gene TRBV15 combines with J gene TRBJ2-7, with 8 bases lining up with TRBD1. The CDR3 is made up of 16 amino acids. CDR1 and CDR2 from the germline V gene are LNHNV and YYDKDF (reference sequence). V shed 0 bases and J 0 bases; nucleotides not matched to a gene: 4. The chain's CDR3 is CATSRDPDRASYEQYF. Written as DNA, the CDR3 is TGTGCCACCAGCAGAGATCCGGACAGGGCCTCCTACGAGCAGTACTTC.

The chain recombines TRBV19 with TRBJ1-1, with TRBD1 matching over 7 bases. V was clipped by 4 bases and J by 9 bases; unmatched bases: 8. The germline gives CDR1 LNHDA, CDR2 SQIVND (reference sequence). This CDR3 is built from 13 residues. The CDR3: CASSTPGQTKAFF. The CDR3 nucleotides are TGTGCCAGTAGTACTCCGGGACAGACTAAAGCTTTCTTT. Variable domain in full (rest from reference TRBV19 and TRBJ1-1): DGGITQSPKYLFRKEGQNVTLSCEQNLNHDAMYWYRQDPGQGLRLIYYSQIVNDFQKGDIAEGYSVSREKKESFPLTVTSAQKNPTAFYLCASSTPGQTKAFFGQGTRLTVV.

This chain uses TRBV28 with TRBJ2-1; D is uncertain. The V end lost 6 bases, the J end lost 6 bases, and 9 bases lay between the germline ends. This CDR3 comprises 12 residues. Germline V gives CDR1 MDHEN, CDR2 SYDVKM. CDR3 amino acids: CASSIFGNEQFF. CDR3 in DNA: TGTGCCAGCAGCATTTTCGGCAATGAGCAGTTCTTC.

This rearrangement joins TRBV6-2 or TRBV6-3 to TRBJ2-1; D is perhaps TRBD2 (5 bases). CDR1 and CDR2 from the germline V gene are MNHEY and SVGEGT. Trimming stripped 2 bases from V and 11 bases from J, with 13 bases between. This CDR3 region has 13 residues. In DNA form, the CDR3 reads TGTGCCAGCAGTTACCAAACTAGGAAGAAGCAGTTCTTC. Amino acid sequence: CASSYQTRKKQFF.

This clone was counted a single time. The chain has TRBV28 and TRBJ2-7, with D perhaps matching TRBD1 (6 bases). The CDR3 runs 13 residues. The germline CDR1 and CDR2 sequences are MDHEN and SYDVKM. Trimming left V 7 bases short and J 6 bases short, with 16 bases between. CDR3 region: CASTGQISREQYF. CDR3 DNA: TGTGCCAGCACAGGACAGATTAGCCGCGAGCAGTACTTC.

A single count supports this clone. Other DNA sequences of this sample code for an identical CDR3. The genes are TRBV28 and TRBJ2-1; D ambiguous. The CDR3 length is 12 residues. V was cut by 2 bases and J by 6 bases, with 5 bases left in between. Per the germline V gene, CDR1 is MDHEN and CDR2 is SYDVKM. The CDR3 bases are TGTGCCAGCAGTTTACTAGTCAATGAGCAGTTCTTC. This encodes CASSLLVNEQFF.

The V gene is TRBV5-1, the J gene TRBJ2-7; the match to TRBD2 covers 9 bases. V trimming: 0 bases; J trimming: 0 bases; junction bases outside the gene matches: 7. CDR1 SGHRS and CDR2 YFSETQ come from the germline V gene. This CDR3 has 17 amino acids. DNA for the CDR3: TGCGCCAGCAGCTTGGGAAGCCTAGCGGGGTCCTCCTACGAGCAGTACTTC. Its protein is CASSLGSLAGSSYEQYF.

The chain links TRBV6-5 to TRBJ2-7; TRBD1 matches 7 bases. The V segment lost 0 bases and the J segment 4 bases; nucleotides outside the gene matches: 3. Looked up from germline, CDR1 is MNHEY and CDR2 is SVGAGI. The CDR3 has 14 amino acids. CDR3 amino acids: CASSYSPGGYEQYF. The CDR3 bases are TGTGCCAGCAGTTACTCCCCAGGGGGTTACGAGCAGTACTTC.

This rearrangement joins TRBV6-2 or TRBV6-3 to TRBJ1-1; 8 nucleotides line up with TRBD1. CDR3 length: 17 residues. CDR1 MNHEY and CDR2 SVGEGT come from the germline V gene. The trim removed 6 bases at V and 1 base at J, leaving 13 bases unmatched. In DNA, the CDR3 is TGTGCCAGCAGCTTACGGCGGACAGGGTTAGGGAACACTGAAGCTTTCTTT. It translates to CASSLRRTGLGNTEAFF.

V and J are TRBV6-5 and TRBJ2-7, with 7 bases that match TRBD2. Losses at the gene ends were 4 bases for V and 0 bases for J; bases not matched to a gene: 9. CDR3 length: 16 amino acids. Germline V gene sequence: CDR1 MNHEY, CDR2 SVGAGI. The CDR3 DNA is TGTGCCAGCAGTTCGGCCTTGGGGGGGGACTCCTACGAGCAGTACTTC. This codes for CASSSALGGDSYEQYF.

Only one count was recorded for this clone. V and J are TRBV5-4 and TRBJ2-3; 8 bases align to TRBD2. Germline V gene lookup returns CDR1 SGHNT and CDR2 YYREEE (reference sequence). The trim removed 4 bases at V and 2 bases at J, leaving 6 bases unmatched. The CDR3 contains 15 residues. This chain's CDR3 is CASSQSGRITDTQYF. DNA of the CDR3: TGTGCCAGCAGCCAGAGCGGGAGAATCACAGATACGCAGTATTTT.

The sample holds many counts of this clone. V and J are TRBV28 and TRBJ1-1, with a tentative D call TRBD1 (5 bases). The CDR3 has 12 amino acids. The germline V and J ends were trimmed by 8 bases and 1 base, with 8 bases remaining between them. CDR1 MDHEN and CDR2 SYDVKM come from the germline V gene. The CDR3: CASGGGNTEAFF. CDR3 DNA: TGTGCCAGCGGGGGAGGGAACACTGAAGCTTTCTTT.

The chain couples TRBV24-1 to TRBJ1-5; D call uncertain. Per germline, CDR1 KGHDR and CDR2 SFDVKD. This CDR3 has 16 amino acids. Trimming removed 5 bases at V and 0 bases at J, with 13 bases between. The CDR3 DNA sequence: TGTGCCACCAGTGCCGGAAGAGGGTATAGCAATCAGCCCCAGCATTTT. Its translation is CATSAGRGYSNQPQHF.

This chain uses TRBV7-6 with TRBJ2-1; D is unclear. CDR1 SGHVS and CDR2 FNYEAQ come from the germline V gene. Trimming pared 5 bases from V and 6 bases from J, leaving 11 bases between. This CDR3 has 13 residues. The CDR3 coding sequence is TGTGCCAGCAGCCGACAAACCCGCAATGAGCAGTTCTTC. Translated, it gives CASSRQTRNEQFF. Full variable domain (missing parts from reference TRBV7-6 and TRBJ2-1): GAGVSQSPRYKVTKRGQDVALRCDPISGHVSLYWYRQALGQGPEFLTYFNYEAQQDKSGLPNDRFSAERPEGSISTLTIQRTEQRDSAMYRCASSRQTRNEQFFGPGTRLTVL.

The chain carries TRBV27 and TRBJ1-1; 8 bases fit TRBD1. The trim removed 6 bases at V and 4 bases at J, leaving 7 bases unmatched. Germline values: CDR1 MNHEY, CDR2 SMNVEV (reference sequence). The CDR3 totals 14 residues. The CDR3 nucleotides are TGTGCCAGCAGCCCGGACAGGGCGGCCACTGAAGCTTTCTTT. The encoded protein is CASSPDRAATEAFF.

This clone was detected once. This chain links TRBV28 with TRBJ1-3, with D maybe TRBD1 (5 bases). V shed 5 bases and J shed 2 bases, with 10 bases lying between them. The CDR3 extends over 14 amino acids. CDR1 is MDHEN, CDR2 SYDVKM, per germline. Here the CDR3 DNA reads TGTGCCAGCAGTACCGACAGAACTGGAAACACCATATATTTT. Encoded protein: CASSTDRTGNTIYF. The full variable domain, in which reference TRBV28 and TRBJ1-3 provide the parts outside the CDR3, is DVKVTQSSRYLVKRTGEKVFLECVQDMDHENMFWYRQDPGLGLRLIYFSYDVKMKEKGDIPEGYSVSREKKERFSLILESASTNQTSMYLCASSTDRTGNTIYFGEGSWLTVV.

The rearrangement uses TRBV4-3 and TRBJ1-3, with 7 bases identical to TRBD1. Per germline, CDR1 LGHNA and CDR2 YSLEER. The CDR3 has 15 residues. Trimming cost V 0 bases and J 5 bases; bases outside gene matches: 4. In nucleotides, the CDR3 is TGCGCCAGCAGCCAAGAAGGGACAGCCCGAAACACCATATATTTT. Its protein is CASSQEGTARNTIYF.

The chain is built from TRBV5-6 and TRBJ1-2; D unclear. The germline CDR1 and CDR2 sequences are SGHDT and YYEEEE. The CDR3 loop spans 12 amino acids. The ends were cut back, 4 bases at V and 6 bases at J, with 10 bases in the middle. The CDR3 nucleotides read TGTGCCAGCAGCCCACTCGGAGATGGCTACACCTTC. Its protein product is CASSPLGDGYTF.

In its sample, this clone was seen once. V and J are TRBV25-1 and TRBJ2-7; D perhaps matches TRBD1 (6 bases). The ends were cut back, 2 bases at V and 6 bases at J, with 14 bases in the middle. From germline, CDR1 is MGHDK and CDR2 SYGVNS. The CDR3 sequence is 14 residues long. As DNA, the CDR3 is TGTGCCAGCAGTGAAATGCTTGGGGGCATCGAGCAGTACTTC. Translated, it gives CASSEMLGGIEQYF.

This chain joins TRBV6-5 and TRBJ1-6; TRBD1 aligns across 9 bases. V shed 1 base and J 9 bases; nucleotides not matched to a gene: 4. The CDR3 runs to 15 residues. CDR1 is MNHEY and CDR2 is SVGAGI in the germline V gene. The CDR3 region is CASSYWGQGGSPLHF. Written as DNA, the CDR3 is TGTGCCAGCAGTTACTGGGGACAGGGTGGTTCACCCCTCCACTTT.

This clone was picked up a small number of times. The CDR3 region has the DNA TGTGCCAGCAGTCCAGCAGGACAGGGGACAACCCAGTACTTC. Protein product: CASSPAGQGTTQYF. This sequence joins TRBV6-5 and TRBJ2-5; 9 positions match TRBD1. The V segment lost 5 bases and the J segment 8 bases; nucleotides outside the gene matches: 9. Germline V CDR1 and CDR2: MNHEY, SVGAGI. CDR3 length equals 14 residues.

There are a few counts of this clone. This chain uses TRBV7-2 with TRBJ2-6; D unclear. V shed 4 bases and J shed 0 bases, with 7 bases lying between them. Germline CDR1 SGHTA, CDR2 FQGNSA. The CDR3 totals 15 residues. As DNA, the CDR3 is TGTGCCAGCAGCTATTACAGCTCTGGGGCCAACGTCCTGACTTTC. It codes for CASSYYSSGANVLTF.

This chain connects TRBV7-2 to TRBJ2-7; 7 bases align to TRBD1. V shed 2 bases and J 3 bases; nucleotides not matched to a gene: 4. The CDR3 totals 14 residues. Looked up from germline, CDR1 is SGHTA and CDR2 is FQGNSA. This chain's CDR3 is CASSLQGQIYEQYF. CDR3 sequence (DNA): TGTGCCAGCAGCTTACAGGGACAGATCTACGAGCAGTACTTC.

The V and J genes are TRBV5-1 and TRBJ1-2; D gene uncertain. The CDR3 spans 15 residues. In germline, CDR1 is SGHRS, CDR2 YFSETQ. The ends were cut back, 0 bases at V and 4 bases at J, with 13 bases in the middle. The CDR3 coding sequence is TGCGCCAGCAGCTTGGCCGAGAACGGTGGCTATGGCTACACCTTC. It codes for CASSLAENGGYGYTF. Combining the CDR3 with reference TRBV5-1 and TRBJ1-2 gives the whole variable domain KAGVTQTPRYLIKTRGQQVTLSCSPISGHRSVSWYQQTPGQGLQFLFEYFSETQRNKGNFPGRFSGRQFSNSRSEMNVSTLELGDSALYLCASSLAENGGYGYTFGSGTRLTVV.

CDR3 amino acids: CASSYPRSSGANVLTF. Here the CDR3 DNA reads TGTGCCAGCAGTTACCCGAGAAGCTCTGGGGCCAACGTCCTGACTTTC. The chain has TRBV6-2 or TRBV6-3 and TRBJ2-6, with D hard to call. V lost 2 bases, J lost 0 bases, and 8 bases lay in between. From germline, CDR1 is MNHEY and CDR2 SVGEGT. CDR3 length: 16 amino acids.

At least ten counts were recorded for this clone. The CDR3 loop is CASRPPGQGARGYEQYF. The CDR3 DNA is TGTGCCAGCAGGCCGCCGGGACAGGGGGCGAGAGGGTACGAGCAGTACTTC. The rearrangement joins TRBV28 to TRBJ2-7; 12 bases agree with TRBD1. Germline loops: CDR1 MDHEN, CDR2 SYDVKM. The CDR3 sequence is 17 residues long. With 6 bases clipped from V and 4 bases from J, the junction kept 13 bases outside the gene matches.